This T cell receptor (beta chain) was captured in a study of T cells in Graves' hyperthyroidism and ophthalmopathy. Points from the study as a whole: A model built on 13 V-J features separated ophthalmopathy from stable hyperthyroidism. Blood also held most thyroid clonotypes expanded beyond 0.001. The model foresaw ophthalmopathy a median roughly 6.3 months prior to onset.

The CDR3 is made up of 15 amino acids. V dropped 2 bases and J dropped 7; count of bases not matched to a gene: 11. Germline V gives CDR1 SEHNR, CDR2 FQNEAQ (reference sequence). Diagnoses were made from clinical symptoms, serum measures (thyroxine and TRAb), thyroid ultrasound and orbital computed tomography. The TCR beta CDR3 regions underwent amplification using RNA transcripts as the source. HTBI primers were the set used in a first-round RT-PCR of the TCR CDR3. TCRdb re-analysed the multiplex PCR reads in MiXCR, keeping a single row per CDR3 protein. The sample includes roughly 280,000 distinct CDR3 sequences, about a sixth seen only once; the top ten take approximately 60%. This clonotype was recorded at least ten times. Its antigen is not known.

This TCR was sampled from an older woman with Graves' ophthalmopathy. The gene calls are TRBV7-9 and TRBJ2-7; 7 nucleotides align to TRBD2. Sequenced input: blood. The CDR3 protein is CASSLSGDGLREQYF. The CDR3 bases are TGTGCCAGCAGCTTAAGCGGGGATGGGCTACGAGAGCAGTACTTC.